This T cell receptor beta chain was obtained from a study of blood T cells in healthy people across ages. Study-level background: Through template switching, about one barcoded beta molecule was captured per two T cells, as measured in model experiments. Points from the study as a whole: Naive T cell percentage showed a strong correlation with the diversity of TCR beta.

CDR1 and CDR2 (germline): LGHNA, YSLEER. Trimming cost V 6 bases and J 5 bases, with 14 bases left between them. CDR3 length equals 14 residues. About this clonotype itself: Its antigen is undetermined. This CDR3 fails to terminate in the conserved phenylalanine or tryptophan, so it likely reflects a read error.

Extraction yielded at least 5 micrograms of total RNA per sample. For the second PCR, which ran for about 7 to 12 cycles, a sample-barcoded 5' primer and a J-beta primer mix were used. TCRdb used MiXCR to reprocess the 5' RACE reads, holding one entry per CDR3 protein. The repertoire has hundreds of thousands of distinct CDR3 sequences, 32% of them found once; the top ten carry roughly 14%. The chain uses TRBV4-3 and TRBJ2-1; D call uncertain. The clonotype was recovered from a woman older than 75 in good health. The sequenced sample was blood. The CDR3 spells CASSSQGPHNEQFL. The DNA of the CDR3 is TGCGCCAGCAGTAGTCAAGGTCCACACAATGAGCAGTTCTTA.